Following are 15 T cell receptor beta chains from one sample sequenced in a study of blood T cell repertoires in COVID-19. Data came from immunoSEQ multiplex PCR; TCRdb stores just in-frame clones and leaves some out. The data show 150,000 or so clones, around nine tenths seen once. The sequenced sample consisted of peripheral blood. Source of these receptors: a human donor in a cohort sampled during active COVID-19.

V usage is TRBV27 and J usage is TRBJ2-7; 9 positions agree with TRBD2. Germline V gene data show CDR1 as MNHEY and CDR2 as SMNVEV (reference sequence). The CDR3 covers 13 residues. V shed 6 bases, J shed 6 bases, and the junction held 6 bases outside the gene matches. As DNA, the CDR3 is TGTGCCAGCAGGGGACTAGCCTCGTCCGAGCAGTACTTC. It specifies CASRGLASSEQYF.

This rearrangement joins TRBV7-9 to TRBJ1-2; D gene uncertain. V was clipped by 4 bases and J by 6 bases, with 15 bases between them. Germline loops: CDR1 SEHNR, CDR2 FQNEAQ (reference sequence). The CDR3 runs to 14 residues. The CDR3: CASSSVLMANGYTF. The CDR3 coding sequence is TGTGCCAGCAGCTCAGTATTGATGGCAAATGGCTACACCTTC.

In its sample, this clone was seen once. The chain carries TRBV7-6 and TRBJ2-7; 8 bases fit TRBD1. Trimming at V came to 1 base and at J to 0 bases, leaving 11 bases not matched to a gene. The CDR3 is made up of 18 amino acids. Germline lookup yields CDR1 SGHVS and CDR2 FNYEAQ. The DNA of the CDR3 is TGTGCCAGCAGCTTAGGGGACAGGTTTCAGGCGCTCTCCTACGAGCAGTACTTC. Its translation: CASSLGDRFQALSYEQYF.

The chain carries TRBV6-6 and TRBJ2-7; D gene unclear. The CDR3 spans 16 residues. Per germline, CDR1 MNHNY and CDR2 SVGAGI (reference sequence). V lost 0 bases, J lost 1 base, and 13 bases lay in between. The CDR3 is CASSYSRGARSYEQYF. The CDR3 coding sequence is TGTGCCAGCAGTTACTCGAGAGGAGCAAGGTCCTACGAGCAGTACTTC.

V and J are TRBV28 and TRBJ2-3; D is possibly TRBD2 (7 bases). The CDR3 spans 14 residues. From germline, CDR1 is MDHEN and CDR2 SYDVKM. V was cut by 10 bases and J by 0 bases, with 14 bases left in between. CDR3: CATEGGASTDTQYF. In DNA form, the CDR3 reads TGTGCCACCGAGGGGGGGGCTAGCACAGATACGCAGTATTTT.

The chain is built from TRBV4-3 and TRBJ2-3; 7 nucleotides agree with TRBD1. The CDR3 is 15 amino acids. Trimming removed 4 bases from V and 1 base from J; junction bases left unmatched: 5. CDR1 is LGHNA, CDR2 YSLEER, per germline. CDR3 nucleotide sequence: TGCGCCAGCAGCCGGGACAGCTTTGGCACAGATACGCAGTATTTT. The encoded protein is CASSRDSFGTDTQYF.

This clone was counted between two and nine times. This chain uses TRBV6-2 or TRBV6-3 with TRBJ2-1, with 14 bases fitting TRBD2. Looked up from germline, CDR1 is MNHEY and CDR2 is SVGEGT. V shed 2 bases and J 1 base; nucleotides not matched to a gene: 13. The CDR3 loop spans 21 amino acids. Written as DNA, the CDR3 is TGTGCCAGCAGTTACCCGAGCGAAGGGACTAGCGGGAGTAGATCCTACAATGAGCAGTTCTTC. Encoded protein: CASSYPSEGTSGSRSYNEQFF.

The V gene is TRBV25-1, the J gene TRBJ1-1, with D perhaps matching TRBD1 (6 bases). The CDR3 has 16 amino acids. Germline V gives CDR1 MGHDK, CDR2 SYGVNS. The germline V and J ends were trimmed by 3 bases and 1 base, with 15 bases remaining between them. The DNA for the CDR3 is TGTGCCAGCAGTGAGTTGAAGGGGGTCTCGAACACTGAAGCTTTCTTT. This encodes CASSELKGVSNTEAFF.

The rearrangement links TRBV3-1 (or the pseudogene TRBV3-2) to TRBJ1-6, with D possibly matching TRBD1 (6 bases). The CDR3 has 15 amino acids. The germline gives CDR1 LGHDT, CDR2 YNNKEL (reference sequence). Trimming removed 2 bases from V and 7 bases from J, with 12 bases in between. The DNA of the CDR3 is TGTGCCAGCAGCCAATTCCGGACAGAAAATTCACCCCTCCACTTT. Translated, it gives CASSQFRTENSPLHF.

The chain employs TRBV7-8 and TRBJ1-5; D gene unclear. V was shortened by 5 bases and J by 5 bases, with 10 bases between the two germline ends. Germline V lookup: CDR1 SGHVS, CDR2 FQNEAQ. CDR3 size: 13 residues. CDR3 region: CASSLGGYQPQHF. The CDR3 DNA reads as TGTGCCAGCAGCCTGGGAGGGTATCAGCCCCAGCATTTT.

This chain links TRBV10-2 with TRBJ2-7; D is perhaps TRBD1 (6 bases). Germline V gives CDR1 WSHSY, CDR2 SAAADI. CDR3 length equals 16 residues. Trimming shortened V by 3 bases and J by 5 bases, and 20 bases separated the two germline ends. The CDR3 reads CASSDRGGRTGHEQYF. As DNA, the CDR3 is TGCGCCAGCAGTGACAGGGGCGGCCGCACCGGGCACGAGCAGTACTTC.

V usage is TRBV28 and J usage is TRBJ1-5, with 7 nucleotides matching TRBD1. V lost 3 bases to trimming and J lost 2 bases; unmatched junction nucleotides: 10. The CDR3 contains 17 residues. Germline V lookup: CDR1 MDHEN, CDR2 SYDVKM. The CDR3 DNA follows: TGTGCCAGCAGTTTGGCCCTCCACAGGGGAGGCAATCAGCCCCAGCATTTT. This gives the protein CASSLALHRGGNQPQHF.

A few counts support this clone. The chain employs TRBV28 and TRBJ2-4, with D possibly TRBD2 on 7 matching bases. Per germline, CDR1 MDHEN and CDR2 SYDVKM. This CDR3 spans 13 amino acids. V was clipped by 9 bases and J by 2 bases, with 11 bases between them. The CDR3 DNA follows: TGTGCCAGTTGGGGGGGCTCCAAAAACATTCAGTACTTC. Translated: CASWGGSKNIQYF.

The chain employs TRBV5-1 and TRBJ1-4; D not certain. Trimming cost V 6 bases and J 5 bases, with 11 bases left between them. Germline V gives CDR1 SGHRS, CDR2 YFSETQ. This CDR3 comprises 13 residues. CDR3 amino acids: CASKDGRNEKLFF. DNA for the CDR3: TGCGCCAGCAAAGATGGGAGAAATGAAAAACTGTTTTTT.

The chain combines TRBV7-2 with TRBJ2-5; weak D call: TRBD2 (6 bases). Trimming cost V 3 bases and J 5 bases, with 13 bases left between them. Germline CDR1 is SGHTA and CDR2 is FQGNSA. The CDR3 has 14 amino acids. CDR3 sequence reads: CASSFAGPGETQYF. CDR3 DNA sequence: TGTGCCAGCAGCTTTGCGGGGCCCGGGGAGACCCAGTACTTC.